This T cell receptor (beta chain) was recorded in a study of control samples from healthy donors and cancer patients. Method: immunoSEQ multiplex PCR; TCRdb's copy keeps in-frame clones and lacks some. Its table records about 200,000 clones. CDR1 and CDR2 from the germline V gene are WSHSY and SAAADI. This CDR3 comprises 13 residues. V was pared by 7 bases and J by 3 bases, with 13 bases between. Sequencing was performed on blood. The chain uses TRBV10-2 and TRBJ2-7, with D unresolved. The source of this sequence is a woman in her twenties or thirties in good health. The CDR3 here is CASKAAPHYEQYF. The CDR3 bases are TGCGCCAGCAAGGCCGCACCCCACTACGAGCAGTACTTC.